This T cell receptor beta chain was recorded in a study of T-cell reconstitution after alpha-beta-depleted transplantation in children. General study results and limits: Several patients had high TCRbeta diversity at day 60; it came from surviving recipient T cells and thymic progenitors. Roughly two months post-transplant, alpha-beta T cells reportedly originated from several hundred graft clones that had expanded.

This clonotype was detected many times. Its antigen is still unknown. The CDR3 is 14 amino acids. Germline CDR1 is LGHNA and CDR2 is YSLEER. V shed 1 base and J 7 bases; nucleotides not matched to a gene: 6. Unique molecular identifiers were used to barcode this TCRbeta library. One entry per CDR3 protein results from TCRdb running MiXCR on the PCR reads. The table lists about 580,000 distinct CDR3 sequences, 23% of them singletons. The specimen comprised PBMCs, mostly from graft donor cells, sampled 360 days after TCRalphabeta/CD19-depleted stem cell transplant. The receptor's source is a boy in the first two years of life who had a stem cell transplant for acute myeloid leukemia, so the T cells may come from the graft donor. The chain joins TRBV4-3 to TRBJ1-2; 7 positions match TRBD1. CDR3 in amino acids: CASSQAGQAGGYTF. The CDR3 DNA reads as TGCGCCAGCAGCCAAGCTGGACAGGCTGGTGGCTACACCTTC.